This T cell receptor (beta chain) was obtained from a study of blood T cells in healthy people across ages (dated by TCRdb to the mid-2010s). Study-wide context: Template switching captured roughly one uniquely barcoded TCR beta cDNA molecule per two T cells in model experiments. The study measured age-related changes in TCR beta repertoire diversity using deep sequencing normalized with unique cDNA molecular identifiers. The donors were split into four age groups: young (average around 16 years), middle-aged (39), aged (more than 60) and long-lived (under 85). To avoid experimental bias, donors of different ages were randomly spread across the sequencing lanes. For two donors (one aged 18 to 29 and one aged 80 or older), the study analyzed two additional independent replicas of 1 million unique cDNA reads from the same blood draw.

Receptors were amplified or captured by 5' RACE. The sample was run on an Illumina HiSeq 2500. A second PCR of roughly 6 to 11 cycles was run with a J-beta primer mix and a sample-barcoded 5' primer. A unique molecular identifier was introduced onto each TCR beta cDNA molecule by a template-switch 5' adaptor carrying 12 random nucleotides. Each sample yielded at least 2.5 million CDR3-containing paired-end reads. The Mint cDNA synthesis kit, primed by a TRBC-specific oligonucleotide, was used to synthesize first-strand cDNA from all RNA. Following uracil-DNA glycosylase treatment, all cDNA underwent a first 18-cycle PCR with the universal primers M1SS and BC2_uni_R. Under the source paper's analysis protocol: For normalization, 1 million high-quality reads were randomly selected from each sample, with every read carrying a distinct molecular identifier. Reads with shared molecular identifiers were discarded instead of being binned into consensus sequences. MiTCR, run with a Q25 quality threshold and the strictest error-elimination algorithm, handled CDR3 identification, clonotype clustering and error correction. Lower-bound total TCR beta diversity was estimated with a nonparametric unseen species model using Euler transformation. In TCRdb, the public reads were trimmed at Q25 with fastp and aligned with MiXCR, with productive beta chains retained. Every entry covers one CDR3 protein and lists the most common genes and DNA from its rows. The V and J calls, along with clone size, are taken from TCRdb and not from the paper's own processing. The sample profile shows about 1,600,000 distinct CDR3 sequences; 42% of them were found once. The ten biggest clones cover 7% to 9% of the sample.

The donors were roughly 40 Caucasian individuals from Russia, aged roughly 6 to 95 years, who were systemically healthy. Around 10 milliliters of peripheral blood were drawn from each donor into EDTA-treated Vacutainer tubes. Ficoll-Paque density-gradient centrifugation was used to isolate PBMCs, with at least 6 million per sample. Trizol reagent was used to extract total RNA from the PBMCs, yielding at least 5.5 micrograms per sample. For every donor, an aliquot of PBMCs went through flow cytometry to measure the percentages of naive CD45RAhigh/CD27high T cells. About this clonotype: This clone's antigen is unknown. Per-base quality was not reported, and no clone a single base away is much larger than it.

Paper-wide results and their limitations: Because the CMV infection status of the donors was unknown, age-related changes in expanded clonotypes may potentially have been confounded. Observed TCR beta diversity correlated strongly with the percentage of naive T cells measured by flow cytometry. Estimates of total diversity based on one million sequenced T cells were considered lower bounds and underestimates. As age increased, observed TCR beta diversity per million T cells dropped in a roughly linear way, and a significant reduction was already evident by age roughly 40. Compared with the aged group, the long-lived group had more naive CD4+ T cells, fewer expanded clones and increased TCR diversity, suggesting age selection. Bulk unsorted PBMC profiling prevented conclusive comparison of naive and antigen-experienced compartments.

The CDR3, from cysteine to phenylalanine, totals 15 residues. Only CDR3 DNA remains: 45 bases, in frame from the first base. The trim is 1 base for V and 0 bases for J, with a gap of 10 bases between the germline ends. Based on the germline V gene, the CDR1 and CDR2 sequences are SGDLS and YYNGEE. The sequence was collected from a young woman in good health. The V and J segments used are TRBV9 and TRBJ1-1; no D gene can be assigned with confidence. Source material: blood. The nucleotides read TGTGCCAGCAGCGTAAGTGTGACGGTGAACACTGAAGCTTTCTTT. This is translated as CASSVSVTVNTEAFF.